This entry concerns a single T cell receptor (beta chain). The antigen remains unidentified. The protocol was immunoSEQ multiplex PCR, while the TCRdb copy is restricted to in-frame clones and leaves out a portion. Among fewer than 400,000 clones listed, about 90% were seen once. The CDR3 has 17 residues. The germline V gene encodes CDR1 LGHDT and CDR2 YNNKEL (reference sequence). The V gene lost 4 bases and the J gene lost 1 base, with 18 bases spanning the gap. This sample is part of a study of Ad26.COV2.S vaccination and SARS-CoV-2 variants. Study-level information: Among those in the COV1001 Ad26.COV2.S trial arm was the donor. Study-level points and caveats: Post-vaccination breadth of spike-specific CD8+ and CD4+ T cell responses was reportedly substantial.

The treatment denotes: about 20 received Ad26.COV2.S at low or high dose, single or two shots; several received placebo; per-sample allocation not given. Day 63 after the first injection of vaccine or placebo was the sampling time. This sample comprised peripheral blood, obtained in a trial of Ad26.COV2.S vaccine versus placebo. This TCR came from a person between 18 and 60 years old who received the Ad26.COV2.S COVID-19 vaccine or a placebo. This chain joins TRBV3-1 (or the pseudogene TRBV3-2) and TRBJ2-3, with D perhaps matching TRBD2 (5 bases). The CDR3 protein is CASSPRDSADGTDTQYF. The CDR3 nucleotides are TGTGCCAGCAGCCCCAGAGATAGCGCCGACGGCACAGATACGCAGTATTTT.